These 27 T cell receptor beta chains originate from one sample sequenced in a study of beta chain features in type 1 diabetes. Expressed TCRB transcripts were sequenced, since all the RNA that had been isolated was reverse transcribed. Clones were sequenced by immunoSEQ multiplex PCR, and TCRdb holds only the in-frame ones, with some missing. The sample shows 900,000 or so clones, roughly a sixth of them seen only once. The sequencing sample was made of naive CD4+ T cells from blood. These receptor sequences come from a woman aged 18-29 years in good health.

The genes are TRBV7-3 and TRBJ2-5, with D perhaps matching TRBD1 or TRBD2 (6 bases each). CDR1 and CDR2 from the germline V gene are SGHTA and FQGTGA. This CDR3 comprises 14 residues. V lost 5 bases, J lost 6 bases, and 16 bases lay in between. The CDR3 region has the DNA TGTGCCAGCAGCCCGGGGGCAGAAAGGAAGACCCAGTACTTC. This sequence encodes CASSPGAERKTQYF.

The chain links TRBV28 to TRBJ2-3; 8 bases fit TRBD2. Germline CDR1 MDHEN, CDR2 SYDVKM. The V and J ends lost 7 bases and 4 bases, in that order; junction bases with no gene match: 16. This CDR3 comprises 17 residues. CDR3 bases: TGTGCCAGCACCCGGGTTTGGGCCAGCGGGAGCCCAGATACGCAGTATTTT. It yields the protein CASTRVWASGSPDTQYF.

This clone was counted a few times. CDR3 protein: CASSSDPGAGSGYTF. CDR3 DNA: TGCGCCAGCAGCTCCGACCCAGGGGCAGGGAGCGGCTACACCTTC. This chain connects TRBV5-1 to TRBJ1-2; D might be TRBD1 (6 bases). CDR1 and CDR2 (germline): SGHRS, YFSETQ. The CDR3 length is 15 residues. V was cut by 3 bases and J by 8 bases, with 20 bases left in between.

As regards this clone: The sample has other DNA sequences that encode this CDR3 too. V usage is TRBV7-3 and J usage is TRBJ2-3; D is undetermined. V shed 1 base and J shed 2 bases, with 4 bases lying between them. This CDR3 contains 13 residues. Germline values: CDR1 SGHTA, CDR2 FQGTGA. CDR3 DNA: TGTGCCAGCAGCTTAAGTTACACAGATACGCAGTATTTT. Translation: CASSLSYTDTQYF.

This clone was observed a handful of times. This chain links TRBV7-9 with TRBJ2-7, with 7 bases matching TRBD2. The CDR3 totals 18 residues. The ends lost 5 bases at V and 2 bases at J; junction bases unmatched: 18. Germline V gene lookup returns CDR1 SEHNR and CDR2 FQNEAQ (reference sequence). CDR3 in DNA: TGTGCCAGCAGCCCGACGGAGGGGACGCGGGAGAAAACCTACGAGCAGTACTTC. Its protein is CASSPTEGTREKTYEQYF.

This clone appeared a few times. The V gene is TRBV27, the J gene TRBJ2-4, with D unresolved. Germline V gene data show CDR1 as MNHEY and CDR2 as SMNVEV (reference sequence). CDR3 length equals 14 residues. V lost 3 bases, J lost 1 base, and 7 bases lay in between. Here the CDR3 DNA reads TGTGCCAGCAGTTTTGGTGGGGCCAAAAACATTCAGTACTTC. Protein product: CASSFGGAKNIQYF.

This clone was seen only a few times. The chain is built from TRBV28 and TRBJ2-1; D remains unclear. The CDR3 extends over 13 amino acids. The V end was cut by 7 bases, the J end by 8 bases, with 15 bases between. The germline gives CDR1 MDHEN, CDR2 SYDVKM. The CDR3 nucleotides are TGTGCCAGCATTGGGGTGTTGCAGCATGAGCAGTTCTTC. Translation: CASIGVLQHEQFF.

The chain employs TRBV5-1 and TRBJ2-5; TRBD2 agrees at 9 bases. Germline CDR1 SGHRS, CDR2 YFSETQ. There are 15 residues in the CDR3. J was trimmed by 4 bases and V by 1 base; bases with no gene match: 5. The DNA of the CDR3 is TGCGCCAGCAGCTTGTATAGCGGGAGCGGAGAGACCCAGTACTTC. Translating it yields CASSLYSGSGETQYF. The whole variable domain, remainder taken from reference TRBV5-1 and TRBJ2-5, is KAGVTQTPRYLIKTRGQQVTLSCSPISGHRSVSWYQQTPGQGLQFLFEYFSETQRNKGNFPGRFSGRQFSNSRSEMNVSTLELGDSALYLCASSLYSGSGETQYFGPGTRLLVL.

This clone has just a few counts. V usage is TRBV11-2 and J usage is TRBJ2-3; D tentatively reads TRBD1 or TRBD2 (5 bases each). The CDR3 has 18 residues. Germline CDR1 is SGHAT and CDR2 is FQNNGV. Trimming removed 4 bases at V and 7 bases at J, with 27 bases between. CDR3 in amino acids: CASSSLRGVGTPGHTQYF. Written as DNA, the CDR3 is TGTGCCAGCAGCTCACTACGAGGGGTAGGGACCCCGGGCCATACGCAGTATTTT.

This chain joins TRBV6-6 and TRBJ2-6; D is unclear. The germline V gene encodes CDR1 MNHNY and CDR2 SVGAGI (reference sequence). V was cut by 5 bases and J by 4 bases, with 9 bases left in between. This CDR3 contains 14 residues. In nucleotides, the CDR3 is TGTGCCAGCAGTGGACGAGGCGGGGCCAACGTCCTGACTTTC. Protein: CASSGRGGANVLTF.

This clone was observed a few times. This chain links TRBV4-3 with TRBJ2-7, with 15 bases identical to TRBD2. The ends lost 3 bases at V and 5 bases at J; junction bases unmatched: 5. Germline V gene data show CDR1 as LGHNA and CDR2 as YSLEER. CDR3 size: 16 residues. The DNA of the CDR3 is TGCGCCAGCAGCCAGGGACTAGCGGGAGGCGCTGACGAGCAGTACTTC. This gives the protein CASSQGLAGGADEQYF.

The genes are TRBV18 and TRBJ2-7; the match to TRBD2 covers 13 bases. CDR1 and CDR2 (germline): KGHSH, LQKENI. The CDR3 has 14 residues. After removal of 3 bases from V and 5 bases from J, the junction contained 1 base not matched to a gene. The CDR3, as DNA: TGTGCCAGCTCACCGGGACTAGCGGGACACGAGCAGTACTTC. Translation: CASSPGLAGHEQYF.

V and J are TRBV6-5 and TRBJ1-4, with D possibly matching TRBD1 (6 bases). Germline V gene sequence: CDR1 MNHEY, CDR2 SVGAGI. With 5 bases removed from V and 10 bases from J, the gap between germline ends came to 20 bases. The CDR3 length is 15 residues. The CDR3 bases are TGTGCCAGCAGTGCCGAGGGGGGTAATCGTGGAAAACTGTTTTTT. It is translated as CASSAEGGNRGKLFF.

This clone turned up a few times. The gene calls are TRBV2 and TRBJ2-3; no definite D call. The CDR3 sequence is 12 residues long. The germline gives CDR1 SNHLY, CDR2 FYNNEI. With 3 bases removed from V and 2 bases from J, the gap between germline ends came to 3 bases. The CDR3 sequence: CASSDHTDTQYF. The CDR3 coding sequence is TGTGCCAGCAGTGACCACACAGATACGCAGTATTTT.

The gene calls are TRBV7-8 and TRBJ1-4; D call uncertain. The CDR3 extends over 15 amino acids. The ends were cut back, 5 bases at V and 0 bases at J, with 10 bases in the middle. Germline loops: CDR1 SGHVS, CDR2 FQNEAQ. DNA for the CDR3: TGTGCCAGCAGCGTGACCGAAACAACTAATGAAAAACTGTTTTTT. This translates into CASSVTETTNEKLFF.

This clone was observed a handful of times. The chain employs TRBV4-2 and TRBJ2-7; the D gene is possibly TRBD1 (5 bases). With 0 bases removed from V and 2 bases from J, the gap between germline ends came to 17 bases. Germline CDR1 is LGHNA and CDR2 is YNFKEQ. The CDR3 covers 17 residues. The CDR3 region is CASSQDPNRARAYEQYF. In DNA, the CDR3 is TGTGCCAGCAGCCAAGATCCTAATCGGGCCAGGGCCTACGAGCAGTACTTC.

This clone came up a few times. The chain is built from TRBV19 and TRBJ1-1; D unresolved. The germline V and J ends were trimmed by 3 bases and 1 base, with 6 bases remaining between them. The CDR3 loop spans 13 amino acids. The V gene's germline CDR1 is LNHDA and CDR2 SQIVND (reference sequence). In DNA, the CDR3 is TGTGCCAGTAGTATTCACACGAACACTGAAGCTTTCTTT. As protein: CASSIHTNTEAFF. The full variable domain, rest sourced from reference TRBV19 and TRBJ1-1, is DGGITQSPKYLFRKEGQNVTLSCEQNLNHDAMYWYRQDPGQGLRLIYYSQIVNDFQKGDIAEGYSVSREKKESFPLTVTSAQKNPTAFYLCASSIHTNTEAFFGQGTRLTVV.

V is TRBV5-1 and J is TRBJ2-2, with 11 positions matching TRBD1. Germline V CDR1 and CDR2: SGHRS, YFSETQ. The CDR3 covers 17 residues. V shed 0 bases and J 4 bases; nucleotides not matched to a gene: 5. Here the CDR3 reads CASSLASGTGGTGELFF. The CDR3 nucleotides read TGCGCCAGCAGCTTGGCCTCAGGGACAGGGGGCACCGGGGAGCTGTTTTTT. The complete variable domain, with remaining parts taken from reference TRBV5-1 and TRBJ2-2, reads KAGVTQTPRYLIKTRGQQVTLSCSPISGHRSVSWYQQTPGQGLQFLFEYFSETQRNKGNFPGRFSGRQFSNSRSEMNVSTLELGDSALYLCASSLASGTGGTGELFFGEGSRLTVL.

CDR3 DNA sequence: TGTGCCAGCAGCCAGGGCGCGGGTCGCACAGATACGCAGTATTTT. Encoded protein: CASSQGAGRTDTQYF. J is TRBJ2-3 and V is TRBV7-9; D may correspond to TRBD1 or TRBD2 (5 bases each). Germline V gene sequence: CDR1 SEHNR, CDR2 FQNEAQ (reference sequence). Trimming shortened V by 5 bases and J by 1 base, and 13 bases separated the two germline ends. This CDR3 comprises 15 residues.

This chain joins TRBV28 and TRBJ2-5, with D possibly being TRBD1 (5 bases). Trimming removed 6 bases at V and 0 bases at J, with 17 bases between. The CDR3 runs 16 residues. Germline CDR1 MDHEN, CDR2 SYDVKM. CDR3 loop: CASSQTGPPNQETQYF. The CDR3 DNA reads TGTGCCAGCAGCCAAACAGGTCCCCCTAACCAAGAGACCCAGTACTTC.

V and J are TRBV9 and TRBJ2-2; 9 bases line up with TRBD1. Germline lookup yields CDR1 SGDLS and CDR2 YYNGEE. After removal of 0 bases from V and 3 bases from J, the junction contained 3 bases not matched to a gene. The CDR3 extends over 16 amino acids. The CDR3 protein is CASSVAGTGYTGELFF. The CDR3 coding sequence is TGTGCCAGCAGCGTAGCCGGGACAGGGTACACCGGGGAGCTGTTTTTT.

A remark on this clone: Because it lacks the conserved phenylalanine or tryptophan at the end, this CDR3 is likely a read error. V gene TRBV25-1 combines with J gene TRBJ1-2; a weak D match, TRBD1 (6 bases). This CDR3 comprises 15 residues. The V gene's germline CDR1 is MGHDK and CDR2 SYGVNS. Trimming removed 1 base from V and 5 bases from J, with 14 bases in between. CDR3 sequence: CASSESWTVGYGYTS. The CDR3, as DNA: TGTGCCAGCAGTGAATCCTGGACAGTCGGTTATGGCTACACCTCC.

This chain connects TRBV4-3 to TRBJ2-1; 10 bases map to TRBD2. Germline assignment: CDR1 LGHNA and CDR2 YSLEER. The CDR3 runs 19 residues. V was clipped by 0 bases and J by 5 bases; unmatched bases: 13. In DNA form, the CDR3 reads TGCGCCAGCAGCCAAGAGTGGGGAGATATAGCGGGAGGACACAATGAGCAGTTCTTC. Protein: CASSQEWGDIAGGHNEQFF.

This clone was observed a handful of times. The chain links TRBV5-8 to TRBJ2-2; D not resolved. The length of the CDR3 is 13 residues. Germline CDR1 reads SGHTS; CDR2 reads YDEGEE. The V gene lost 4 bases and the J gene lost 4 bases, with 8 bases spanning the gap. DNA for the CDR3: TGTGCCAGCAGCCCCGCAAGCACCGGGGAGCTGTTTTTT. It specifies CASSPASTGELFF.

This chain joins TRBV27 and TRBJ2-3; tentative D call: TRBD2 (5 bases). The CDR3 runs 17 residues. The V end was cut by 5 bases, the J end by 3 bases, with 21 bases between. Germline V CDR1 and CDR2: MNHEY, SMNVEV (reference sequence). The CDR3 sequence is CASSPHRETAPTDTQYF. The CDR3 DNA sequence: TGTGCCAGCAGTCCCCACCGGGAAACCGCCCCTACAGATACGCAGTATTTT.

This clone was seen a handful of times. The same CDR3 is also encoded by other DNA sequences in this sample. The chain uses TRBV7-9 and TRBJ2-3; maybe TRBD1 (5 bases). CDR1 and CDR2 (germline): SEHNR, FQNEAQ (reference sequence). V shed 1 base and J shed 2 bases, with 7 bases lying between them. This CDR3 spans 14 amino acids. The chain's CDR3 is CASSLDRFTDTQYF. The CDR3 region has the DNA TGTGCCAGCAGCTTAGACAGGTTCACAGATACGCAGTATTTT.

This clone turned up a few times. The chain combines TRBV5-1 with TRBJ2-1; 9 nucleotides agree with TRBD2. Germline-derived CDR1 and CDR2 are SGHRS and YFSETQ. After removal of 4 bases from V and 4 bases from J, the junction contained 6 bases not matched to a gene. The CDR3 is 15 amino acids. CDR3 DNA: TGCGCCAGCAGCCTTGGGACTAGCTTTTACAATGAGCAGTTCTTC. Amino acid sequence: CASSLGTSFYNEQFF.